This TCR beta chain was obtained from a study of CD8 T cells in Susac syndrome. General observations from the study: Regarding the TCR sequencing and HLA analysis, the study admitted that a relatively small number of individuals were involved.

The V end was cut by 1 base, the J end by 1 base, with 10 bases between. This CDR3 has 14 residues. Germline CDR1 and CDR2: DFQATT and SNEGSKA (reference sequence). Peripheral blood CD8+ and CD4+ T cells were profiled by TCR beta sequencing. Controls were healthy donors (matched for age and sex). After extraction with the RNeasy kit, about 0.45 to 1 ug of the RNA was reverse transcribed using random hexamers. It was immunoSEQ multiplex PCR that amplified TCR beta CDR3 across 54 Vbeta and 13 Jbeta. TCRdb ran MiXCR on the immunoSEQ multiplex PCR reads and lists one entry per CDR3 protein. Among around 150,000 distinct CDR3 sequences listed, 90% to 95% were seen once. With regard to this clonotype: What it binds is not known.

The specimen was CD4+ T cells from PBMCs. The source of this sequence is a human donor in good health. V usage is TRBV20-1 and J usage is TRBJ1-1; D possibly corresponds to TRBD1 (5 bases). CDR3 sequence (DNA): TGCAGTGCTAGAGGGGCAGGGCCGAACACTGAAGCTTTCTTT. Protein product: CSARGAGPNTEAFF.